This TCR beta chain was identified in a study of cytomegalovirus exposure and HLA in healthy donors. Whole-study findings and limits: Association of a missense DCLRE1C variant with TCR beta V- and J-gene trimming was reported in a later analysis. Rarity characterized most TCR sequences, yet some public TCRs appeared in many donors. One later analysis reportedly identified an Asian-associated ancestry cluster that showed fewer N-insertions than the approximately 700-donor mean.

About this clone itself: Antigen: not known.

Primers for the PCR totalled 60 Vbeta and 13 Jbeta. The method was immunoSEQ multiplex PCR; TCRdb's version includes in-frame clones alone and lacks a portion of them. The sample comprises 100,000 to 150,000 clones, about 11% of which are singletons, and roughly 4.2% rests with the top ten. Although they were nominally healthy when sampled, donors likely had unrecorded immune exposures. The clonotype originates from a woman aged 18-29 years in good health and CMV-seropositive. The sample was PBMCs.

CDR3 sequence (DNA): TGTGCCAGCAGCCGGGACAGCCCCGATCAGCCCCAGCATTTT. Amino acid sequence: CASSRDSPDQPQHF. This chain joins TRBV7-9 and TRBJ1-5; 7 bases align to TRBD1. Germline loops: CDR1 SEHNR, CDR2 FQNEAQ (reference sequence). Trimming cost V 5 bases and J 5 bases; bases outside gene matches: 6. This CDR3 has 14 amino acids. Based on the CDR3 plus reference TRBV7-9 and TRBJ1-5, the full variable domain is DTGVSQNPRHKITKRGQNVTFRCDPISEHNRLYWYRQTLGQGPEFLTYFQNEAQLEKSRLLSDRFSAERPKGSFSTLEIQRTEQGDSAMYLCASSRDSPDQPQHFGDGTRLSIL.